The present T cell receptor beta chain was sequenced within a study of ipilimumab plus nivolumab after autologous stem cell transplantation. Ipilimumab, 1 mg/kg, started 14 to 28 days after autologous transplant. Sequenced by immunoSEQ multiplex PCR; TCRdb stores in-frame clones only, minus some. The sample shows roughly 20,000 clones, around 80% of them seen only once. The CDR3 is 15 amino acids. V was pared by 4 bases and J by 1 base, with 15 bases between. In germline, CDR1 is SGHNT, CDR2 YYREEE (reference sequence). V usage is TRBV5-4 and J usage is TRBJ2-7; D is ambiguous. The source was PBMCs, collected in a trial of ipilimumab plus nivolumab as post-transplant consolidation. This TCR derives from a male donor with diffuse large B-cell lymphoma. DNA for the CDR3: TGTGCCAGCAGCACCAGGACCGACCTATCCTACGAGCAGTACTTC. This codes for CASSTRTDLSYEQYF.